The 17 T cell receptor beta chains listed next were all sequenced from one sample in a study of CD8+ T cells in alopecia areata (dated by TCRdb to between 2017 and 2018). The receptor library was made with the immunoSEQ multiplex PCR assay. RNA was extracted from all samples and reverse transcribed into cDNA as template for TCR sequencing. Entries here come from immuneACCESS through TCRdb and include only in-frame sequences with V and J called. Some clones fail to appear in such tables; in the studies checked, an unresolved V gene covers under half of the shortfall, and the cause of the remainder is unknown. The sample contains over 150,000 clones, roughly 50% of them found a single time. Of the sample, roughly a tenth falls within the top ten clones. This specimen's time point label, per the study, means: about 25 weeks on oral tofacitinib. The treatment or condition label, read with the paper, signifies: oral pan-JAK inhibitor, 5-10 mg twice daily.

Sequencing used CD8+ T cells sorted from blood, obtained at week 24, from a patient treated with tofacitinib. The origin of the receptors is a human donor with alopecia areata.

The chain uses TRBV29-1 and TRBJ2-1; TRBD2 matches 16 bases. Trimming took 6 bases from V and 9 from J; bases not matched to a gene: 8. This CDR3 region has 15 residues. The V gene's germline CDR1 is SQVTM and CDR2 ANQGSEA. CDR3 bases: TGCAGCGTATTAGGGACTAGCGGGGGGGAGGGTGAGCAGTTCTTC. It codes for CSVLGTSGGEGEQFF.

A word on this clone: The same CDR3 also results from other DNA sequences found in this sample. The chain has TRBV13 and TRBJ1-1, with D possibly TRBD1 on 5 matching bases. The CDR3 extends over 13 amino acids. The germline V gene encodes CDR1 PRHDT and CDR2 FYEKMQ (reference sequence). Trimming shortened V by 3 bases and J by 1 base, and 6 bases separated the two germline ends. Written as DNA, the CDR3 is TGTGCCAGCAGCTTGGGGCCGAACACTGAAGCTTTCTTT. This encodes CASSLGPNTEAFF.

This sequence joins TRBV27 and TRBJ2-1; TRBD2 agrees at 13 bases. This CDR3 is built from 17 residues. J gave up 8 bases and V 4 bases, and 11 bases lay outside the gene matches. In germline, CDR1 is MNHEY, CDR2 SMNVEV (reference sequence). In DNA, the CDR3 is TGTGCCAGCAGTTCAAACCGACTAGCGGGGGGCCCGGATGAGCAGTTCTTC. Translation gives CASSSNRLAGGPDEQFF.

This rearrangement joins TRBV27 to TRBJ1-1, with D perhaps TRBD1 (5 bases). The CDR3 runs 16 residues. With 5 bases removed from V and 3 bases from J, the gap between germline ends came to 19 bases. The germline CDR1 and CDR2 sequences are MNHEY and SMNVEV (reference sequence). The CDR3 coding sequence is TGTGCCAGCAGTCCGACCCCCTCCGGGGCGGACACTGAAGCTTTCTTT. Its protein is CASSPTPSGADTEAFF.

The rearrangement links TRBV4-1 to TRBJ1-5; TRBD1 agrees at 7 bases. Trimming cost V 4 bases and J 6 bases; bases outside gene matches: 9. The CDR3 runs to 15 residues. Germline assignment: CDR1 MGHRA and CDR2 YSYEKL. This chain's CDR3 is CASSPTGDWGQPQHF. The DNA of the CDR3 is TGCGCCAGCAGCCCAACAGGGGATTGGGGTCAGCCCCAGCATTTT.

Here the CDR3 DNA reads TGTGCCAGCAGCTCCCGGACTCACCAAGAGACCCAGTACTTC. Translated: CASSSRTHQETQYF. This chain uses TRBV11-2 with TRBJ2-5; D might be TRBD2 (5 bases). V was trimmed by 4 bases and J by 0 bases, leaving 9 bases between them. The CDR3 length is 14 residues. CDR1 and CDR2 from the germline V gene are SGHAT and FQNNGV.

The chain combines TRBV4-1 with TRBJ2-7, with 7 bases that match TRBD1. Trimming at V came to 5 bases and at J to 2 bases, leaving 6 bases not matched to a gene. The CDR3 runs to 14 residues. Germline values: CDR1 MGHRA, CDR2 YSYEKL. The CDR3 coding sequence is TGCGCCAGCAGCAAATCCGGGACAGCCTACGAGCAGTACTTC. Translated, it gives CASSKSGTAYEQYF.

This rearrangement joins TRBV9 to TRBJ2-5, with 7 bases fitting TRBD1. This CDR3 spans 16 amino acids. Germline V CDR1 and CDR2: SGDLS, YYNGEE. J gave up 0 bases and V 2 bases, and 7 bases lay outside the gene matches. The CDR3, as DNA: TGTGCCAGCAGCGTTGACGACAGGGCCCACCAAGAGACCCAGTACTTC. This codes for CASSVDDRAHQETQYF.

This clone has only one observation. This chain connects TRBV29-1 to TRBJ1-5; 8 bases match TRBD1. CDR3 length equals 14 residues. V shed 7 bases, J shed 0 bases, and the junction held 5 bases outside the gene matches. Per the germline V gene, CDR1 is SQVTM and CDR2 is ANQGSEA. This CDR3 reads CSGLQGDSNQPQHF. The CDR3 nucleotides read TGCAGCGGTCTACAGGGGGATAGCAATCAGCCCCAGCATTTT.

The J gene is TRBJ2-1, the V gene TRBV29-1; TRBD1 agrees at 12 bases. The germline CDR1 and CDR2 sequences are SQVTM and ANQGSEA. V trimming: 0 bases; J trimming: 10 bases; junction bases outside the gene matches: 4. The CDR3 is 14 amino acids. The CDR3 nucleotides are TGCAGCGTTGAAGAGGGGACAGGGGGCGCAGAGCAGTTCTTC. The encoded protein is CSVEEGTGGAEQFF.

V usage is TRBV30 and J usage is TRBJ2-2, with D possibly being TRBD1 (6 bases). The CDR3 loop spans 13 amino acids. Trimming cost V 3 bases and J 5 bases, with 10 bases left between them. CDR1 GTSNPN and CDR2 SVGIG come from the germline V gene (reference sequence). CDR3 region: CAWSKTGTGELFF. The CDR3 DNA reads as TGTGCCTGGAGCAAAACAGGGACCGGGGAGCTGTTTTTT. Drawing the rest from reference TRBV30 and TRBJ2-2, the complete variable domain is SQTIHQWPATLVQPVGSPLSLECTVEGTSNPNLYWYRQAAGRGLQLLFYSVGIGQISSEVPQNLSASRPQDRQFILSSKKLLLSDSGFYLCAWSKTGTGELFFGEGSRLTVL.

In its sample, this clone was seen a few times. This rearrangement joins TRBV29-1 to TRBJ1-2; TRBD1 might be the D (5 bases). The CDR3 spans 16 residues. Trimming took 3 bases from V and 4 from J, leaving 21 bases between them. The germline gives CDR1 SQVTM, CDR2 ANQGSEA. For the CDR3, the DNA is TGCAGCGTTGATAAAAGTACCCGGGGCCCTGGCTATGGCTACACCTTC. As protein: CSVDKSTRGPGYGYTF.

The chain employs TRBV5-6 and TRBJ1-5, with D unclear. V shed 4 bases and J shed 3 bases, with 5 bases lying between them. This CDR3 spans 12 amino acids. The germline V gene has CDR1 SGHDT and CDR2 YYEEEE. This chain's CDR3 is CASSRNNQPQHF. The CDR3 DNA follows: TGTGCCAGCAGCCGGAACAATCAGCCCCAGCATTTT.

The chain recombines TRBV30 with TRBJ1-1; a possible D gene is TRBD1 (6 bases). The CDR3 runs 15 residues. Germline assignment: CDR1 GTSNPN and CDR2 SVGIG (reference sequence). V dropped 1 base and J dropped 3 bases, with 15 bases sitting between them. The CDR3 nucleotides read TGTGCCTGGAGTGCCCTGGGGCAGGGGTACACTGAAGCTTTCTTT. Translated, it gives CAWSALGQGYTEAFF.

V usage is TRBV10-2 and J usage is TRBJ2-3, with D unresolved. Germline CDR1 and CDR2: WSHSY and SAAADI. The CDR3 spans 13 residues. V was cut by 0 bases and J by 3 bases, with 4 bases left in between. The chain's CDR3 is CASSESRTDTQYF. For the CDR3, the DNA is TGCGCCAGCAGTGAGTCGCGAACAGATACGCAGTATTTT.

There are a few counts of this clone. This CDR3 reads CATRTGGYNQPQHF. CDR3 in DNA: TGTGCCACCCGAACAGGGGGTTACAATCAGCCCCAGCATTTT. The chain uses TRBV19 and TRBJ1-5; 8 bases are shared with TRBD1. The CDR3 has 14 residues. Germline loops: CDR1 LNHDA, CDR2 SQIVND (reference sequence). V gave up 10 bases and J gave up 3 bases; unmatched junction bases: 8.

The CDR3 spells CASSEDLAGGLYNEQFF. The CDR3, as DNA: TGTGCCAGCAGTGAAGACCTAGCGGGGGGCCTCTACAATGAGCAGTTCTTC. The rearrangement uses TRBV25-1 and TRBJ2-1; TRBD2 matches at 11 bases. This CDR3 has 17 residues. CDR1 is MGHDK, CDR2 SYGVNS, per germline. V lost 2 bases, J lost 3 bases, and 6 bases stayed unmatched.